What follows is one T cell receptor (beta chain) and its context. Its antigen remains unidentified. The TCR libraries each used total RNA (approximately 3,300 ng per library). TCRdb re-called the 5' RACE reads and shows each CDR3 protein once, DNA omitted. Its table records roughly 140,000 distinct CDR3 sequences. The germline CDR1 and CDR2 sequences are KGHSH and LQKENI. The CDR3 is made up of 20 amino acids. The data belong to a study of monozygotic twins with inflammatory bowel disease. Study-level results: Discrimination among different T cell subtypes was not achievable. Lower sharing of clonotypes with other individuals was seen in IBD patients than in healthy twins. This was most marked in patients showing signs of disease activity.

The sequencing sample was made of blood. The chain couples TRBV18 to TRBJ2-1. The source is a human donor with ulcerative colitis or Crohn's disease, or a healthy co-twin of an affected twin (not recorded which). The chain's CDR3 is CASSPPRLAGGQSTYNEQFF.